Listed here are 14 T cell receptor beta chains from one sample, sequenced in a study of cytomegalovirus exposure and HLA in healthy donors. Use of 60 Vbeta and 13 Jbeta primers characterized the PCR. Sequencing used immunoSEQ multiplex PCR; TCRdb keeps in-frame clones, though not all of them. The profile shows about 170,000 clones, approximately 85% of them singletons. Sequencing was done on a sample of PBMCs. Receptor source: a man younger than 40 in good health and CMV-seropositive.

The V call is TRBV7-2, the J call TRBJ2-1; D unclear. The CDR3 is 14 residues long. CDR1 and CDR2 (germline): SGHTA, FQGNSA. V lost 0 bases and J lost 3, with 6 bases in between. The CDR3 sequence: CASSLAAVYNEQFF. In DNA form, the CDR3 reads TGTGCCAGCAGCTTAGCGGCAGTCTACAATGAGCAGTTCTTC.

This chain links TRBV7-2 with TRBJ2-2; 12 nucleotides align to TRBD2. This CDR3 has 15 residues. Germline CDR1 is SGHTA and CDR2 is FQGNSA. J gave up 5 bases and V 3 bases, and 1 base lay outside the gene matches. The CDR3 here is CASSLGLAGTGELFF. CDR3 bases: TGTGCCAGCAGCTTGGGACTAGCGGGTACCGGGGAGCTGTTTTTT.

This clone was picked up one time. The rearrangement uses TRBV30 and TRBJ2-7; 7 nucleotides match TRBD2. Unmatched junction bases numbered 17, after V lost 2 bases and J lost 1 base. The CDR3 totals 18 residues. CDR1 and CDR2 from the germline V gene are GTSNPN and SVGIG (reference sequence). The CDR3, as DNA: TGTGCCTGGAGTAATGGAGAGCTAGCGGTGTACCGATCCTACGAGCAGTACTTC. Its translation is CAWSNGELAVYRSYEQYF.

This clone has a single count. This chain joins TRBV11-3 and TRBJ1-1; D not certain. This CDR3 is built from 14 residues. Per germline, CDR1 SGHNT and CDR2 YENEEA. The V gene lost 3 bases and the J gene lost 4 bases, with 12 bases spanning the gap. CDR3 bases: TGTGCCAGCAGCTTTGCCGAGGGAGGCACTGAAGCTTTCTTT. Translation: CASSFAEGGTEAFF.

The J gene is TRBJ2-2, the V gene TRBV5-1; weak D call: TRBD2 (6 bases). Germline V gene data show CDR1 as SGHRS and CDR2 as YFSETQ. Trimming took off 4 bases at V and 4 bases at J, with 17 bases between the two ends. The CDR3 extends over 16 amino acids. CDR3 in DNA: TGCGCCAGCAGCCACCTGACTAGGCGGGGCACCGGGGAGCTGTTTTTT. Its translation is CASSHLTRRGTGELFF.

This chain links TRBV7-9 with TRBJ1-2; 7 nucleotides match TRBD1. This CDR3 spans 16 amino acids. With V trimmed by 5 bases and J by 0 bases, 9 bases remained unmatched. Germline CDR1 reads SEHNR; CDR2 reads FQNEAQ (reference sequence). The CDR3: CASSPTGQQTNYGYTF. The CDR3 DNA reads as TGTGCCAGCAGCCCAACGGGACAGCAGACTAACTATGGCTACACCTTC. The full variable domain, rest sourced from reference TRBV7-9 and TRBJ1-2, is DTGVSQNPRHKITKRGQNVTFRCDPISEHNRLYWYRQTLGQGPEFLTYFQNEAQLEKSRLLSDRFSAERPKGSFSTLEIQRTEQGDSAMYLCASSPTGQQTNYGYTFGSGTRLTVV.

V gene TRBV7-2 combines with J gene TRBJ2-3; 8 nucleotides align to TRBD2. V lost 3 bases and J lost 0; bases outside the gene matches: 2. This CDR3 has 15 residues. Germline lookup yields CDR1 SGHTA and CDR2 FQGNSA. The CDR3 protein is CASSLASGSTDTQYF. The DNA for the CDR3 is TGTGCCAGCAGCTTGGCTAGCGGGAGCACAGATACGCAGTATTTT.

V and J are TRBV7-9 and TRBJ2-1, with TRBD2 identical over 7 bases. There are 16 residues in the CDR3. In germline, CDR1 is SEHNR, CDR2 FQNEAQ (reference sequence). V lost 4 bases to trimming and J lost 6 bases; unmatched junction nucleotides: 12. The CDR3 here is CASSSESGKSSNEQFF. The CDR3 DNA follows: TGTGCCAGCAGCTCTGAAAGCGGGAAATCTTCCAATGAGCAGTTCTTC.

The CDR3 is CASSPWVGIEAFF. In nucleotides, the CDR3 is TGCGCCAGCAGCCCGTGGGTCGGGATTGAAGCTTTCTTT. J is TRBJ1-1 and V is TRBV5-1; D is ambiguous. V was cut by 4 bases and J by 7 bases, with 14 bases left in between. Per germline, CDR1 SGHRS and CDR2 YFSETQ. The CDR3 is 13 amino acids.

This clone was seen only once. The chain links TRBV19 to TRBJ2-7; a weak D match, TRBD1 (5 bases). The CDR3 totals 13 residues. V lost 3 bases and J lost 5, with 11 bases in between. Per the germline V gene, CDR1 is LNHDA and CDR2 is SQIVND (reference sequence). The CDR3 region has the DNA TGTGCCAGTAGTATCCAGGGCCAGAACGAGCAGTACTTC. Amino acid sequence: CASSIQGQNEQYF.

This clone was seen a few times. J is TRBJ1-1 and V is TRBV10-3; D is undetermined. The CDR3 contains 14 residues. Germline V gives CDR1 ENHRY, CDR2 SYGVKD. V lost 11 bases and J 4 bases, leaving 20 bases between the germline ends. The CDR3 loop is CASRKGREVTEAFF. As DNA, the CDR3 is TGTGCCTCTCGAAAGGGCCGGGAGGTCACTGAAGCTTTCTTT.

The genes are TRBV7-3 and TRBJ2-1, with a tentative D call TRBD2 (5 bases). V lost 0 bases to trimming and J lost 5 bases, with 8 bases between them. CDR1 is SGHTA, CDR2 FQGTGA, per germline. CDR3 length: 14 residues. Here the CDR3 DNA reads TGTGCCAGCAGCTTAACCGGAGGAAACAATGAGCAGTTCTTC. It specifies CASSLTGGNNEQFF.

CDR3 in DNA: TGTGCCACCAGCTCCCCCCGACTAGCGGGAAAAGAGACCCAGTACTTC. The encoded protein is CATSSPRLAGKETQYF. The chain recombines TRBV15 with TRBJ2-5; 11 bases match TRBD2. This CDR3 contains 16 residues. The ends lost 5 bases at V and 3 bases at J; junction bases unmatched: 8. CDR1 and CDR2 (germline): LNHNV, YYDKDF (reference sequence).

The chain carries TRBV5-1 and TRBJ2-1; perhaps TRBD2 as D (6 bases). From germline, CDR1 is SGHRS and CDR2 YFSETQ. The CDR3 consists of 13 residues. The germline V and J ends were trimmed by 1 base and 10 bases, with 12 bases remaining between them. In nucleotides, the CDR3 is TGCGCCAGCAGCTTGCAACAGGAGGGGGAGCAGTTCTTC. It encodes CASSLQQEGEQFF.